This record looks at one TCR beta chain sequence and its context. TCRdb independently ran MiXCR on the 5' RACE reads; one entry per CDR3 protein. The sample gives approximately 690,000 distinct CDR3 sequences, 5.5% to 6.5% of which show up once; roughly 2% is in the top ten. The data are from a study of identical twins. The clonotype originates from a man aged 18 to 35 in good health. Input material: naive T cells sorted from blood.

DNA for the CDR3: TGTGCCAGCTCACCGAGGGACTCGACTAATGAAAAACTGTTTTTT. Protein sequence: CASSPRDSTNEKLFF. This rearrangement joins TRBV18 to TRBJ1-4; weak D call: TRBD1 (5 bases). V was trimmed by 3 bases and J by 2 bases, leaving 10 bases between them. Germline V lookup: CDR1 KGHSH, CDR2 LQKENI. The CDR3 has 15 amino acids. Full variable domain (remainder filled in from reference TRBV18 and TRBJ1-4): NAGVMQNPRHLVRRRGQEARLRCSPMKGHSHVYWYRQLPEEGLKFMVYLQKENIIDESGMPKERFSAEFPKEGPSILRIQQVVRGDSAAYFCASSPRDSTNEKLFFGSGTQLSVL.